These 27 T cell receptor beta chains were all obtained from the same sample, sequenced in a study of lymphopenia after photon versus proton radiotherapy (dated by TCRdb to between 2018 and 2021). Library creation used the immunoSEQ multiplex PCR assay. TCRdb mirrors the immuneACCESS table, restricted to in-frame sequences. Some clones are absent from its copies; in checked studies, under half trace to an unresolved V gene, and the reason for the others is unknown. This sample gives approximately 47,000 clones in total; less than 90% of them show up just once. The ten largest clones capture around 2.2% of the sample. The source material was peripheral blood, sampled from a patient treated with photon-based radiotherapy. Receptor source: a man between 35 and 55 years old with gastric cancer.

The chain has TRBV11-1 and TRBJ2-3; D ambiguous. Germline lookup yields CDR1 SGHAT and CDR2 FQDESV (reference sequence). V was shortened by 1 base and J by 5 bases, with 7 bases between the two germline ends. The CDR3 covers 13 residues. The CDR3, as DNA: TGTGCCAGCAGCTTAGGGGTGCTAGATACGCAGTATTTT. It translates to CASSLGVLDTQYF.

The genes are TRBV19 and TRBJ2-1; no definite D call. Per germline, CDR1 LNHDA and CDR2 SQIVND (reference sequence). The CDR3 is made up of 11 amino acids. V was pared by 6 bases and J by 6 bases, with 6 bases between. The CDR3 DNA sequence: TGTGCCAGTAGCACTCCCAATGAGCAGTTCTTC. It encodes CASSTPNEQFF. Full variable domain (outside the CDR3, taken from reference TRBV19 and TRBJ2-1): DGGITQSPKYLFRKEGQNVTLSCEQNLNHDAMYWYRQDPGQGLRLIYYSQIVNDFQKGDIAEGYSVSREKKESFPLTVTSAQKNPTAFYLCASSTPNEQFFGPGTRLTVL.

This rearrangement joins TRBV5-6 to TRBJ2-3; weak D call: TRBD2 (6 bases). Trimming pared 4 bases from V and 0 bases from J, leaving 12 bases between. The CDR3 spans 15 residues. Germline values: CDR1 SGHDT, CDR2 YYEEEE. The CDR3 loop is CASSIPGTSTDTQYF. CDR3 DNA sequence: TGTGCCAGCAGCATCCCCGGGACTAGCACAGATACGCAGTATTTT.

The CDR3 coding sequence is TGTGCCAGCAGCTTATTATCAGCGGGGGGCACCGGGGAGCTGTTTTTT. It specifies CASSLLSAGGTGELFF. This sequence joins TRBV7-2 and TRBJ2-2; the match to TRBD2 covers 9 bases. Germline-derived CDR1 and CDR2 are SGHTA and FQGNSA. The CDR3 totals 16 residues. J gave up 4 bases and V 2 bases, and 5 bases lay outside the gene matches.

J is TRBJ1-1 and V is TRBV5-5; 7 nucleotides line up with TRBD1. Germline values: CDR1 SGHKS, CDR2 YYEKEE (reference sequence). The CDR3 runs to 16 residues. Trimming at V came to 2 bases and at J to 0 bases, leaving 7 bases not matched to a gene. DNA of the CDR3: TGTGCCAGCAGCTTTCCCACAGGGGCCTTGAACACTGAAGCTTTCTTT. The encoded protein is CASSFPTGALNTEAFF.

The chain joins TRBV19 to TRBJ1-5; 10 nucleotides line up with TRBD1. This CDR3 has 13 amino acids. V lost 7 bases to trimming and J lost 7 bases; unmatched junction nucleotides: 4. Germline V gene data show CDR1 as LNHDA and CDR2 as SQIVND (reference sequence). This chain's CDR3 is CASMGQGNQPQHF. The CDR3 DNA reads as TGTGCCAGTATGGGACAGGGGAACCAGCCCCAGCATTTT.

In its sample, this clone was seen once. V is TRBV4-3 and J is TRBJ1-2; D unclear. This CDR3 is built from 15 residues. The V gene's germline CDR1 is LGHNA and CDR2 YSLEER. V was pared by 0 bases and J by 5 bases, with 13 bases between. This chain's CDR3 is CASSQDRRTDYGYTF. The CDR3, as DNA: TGCGCCAGCAGCCAAGATAGAAGGACGGATTATGGCTACACCTTC.

The V and J genes are TRBV7-2 and TRBJ2-3; 9 bases fit TRBD2. The CDR3 extends over 17 amino acids. Losses at the gene ends were 4 bases for V and 0 bases for J; bases not matched to a gene: 8. CDR1 SGHTA and CDR2 FQGNSA come from the germline V gene. The CDR3 DNA reads as TGTGCCAGCAGCTCCCAGGGTCTAGCGGGGAGCACAGATACGCAGTATTTT. This encodes CASSSQGLAGSTDTQYF. Drawing the rest from reference TRBV7-2 and TRBJ2-3, the complete variable domain is GAGVSQSPSNKVTEKGKDVELRCDPISGHTALYWYRQSLGQGLEFLIYFQGNSAPDKSGLPSDRFSAERTGGSVSTLTIQRTQQEDSAVYLCASSSQGLAGSTDTQYFGPGTRLTVL.

CDR3 protein: CASSPGLAGSTDTQYF. The CDR3 DNA is TGCGCCAGCAGCCCCGGACTAGCGGGGAGCACAGATACGCAGTATTTT. The chain is built from TRBV5-1 and TRBJ2-3, with 12 bases matching TRBD2. From germline, CDR1 is SGHRS and CDR2 YFSETQ. CDR3 size: 16 residues. J was trimmed by 0 bases and V by 4 bases; bases with no gene match: 3.

The chain recombines TRBV4-2 with TRBJ2-6; D unclear. The V end was cut by 0 bases, the J end by 1 base, with 1 base between. This CDR3 spans 14 amino acids. Germline CDR1 is LGHNA and CDR2 is YNFKEQ. Here the CDR3 reads CASSQDSGANVLTF. CDR3 coding DNA: TGTGCCAGCAGCCAAGATTCTGGGGCCAACGTCCTGACTTTC.

The chain has TRBV12-5 and TRBJ2-3; unclear D gene. The germline CDR1 and CDR2 sequences are LGHNT and FRNRAP. This CDR3 contains 12 residues. V lost 0 bases, J lost 3 bases, and 1 base lay in between. The CDR3 reads CASGLVTDTQYF. The CDR3 DNA reads TGTGCTAGTGGTTTGGTAACAGATACGCAGTATTTT.

The rearrangement uses TRBV4-2 and TRBJ1-6; 9 bases are shared with TRBD1. With V trimmed by 0 bases and J by 6 bases, 3 bases remained unmatched. Germline V CDR1 and CDR2: LGHNA, YNFKEQ. This CDR3 has 16 amino acids. The CDR3 nucleotides are TGTGCCAGCAGCCAAGATCGGGACAGGGCTAATTCACCCCTCCACTTT. This gives the protein CASSQDRDRANSPLHF.

This clone counts as medium-sized. Other nucleotide sequences from this sample produce the same CDR3. The gene calls are TRBV30 and TRBJ1-1; D gene ambiguous. The germline V and J ends were trimmed by 2 bases and 0 bases, with 4 bases remaining between them. From germline, CDR1 is GTSNPN and CDR2 SVGIG (reference sequence). This CDR3 spans 12 amino acids. The CDR3 protein is CAWSRMNTEAFF. In nucleotides, the CDR3 is TGTGCCTGGAGTAGGATGAACACTGAAGCTTTCTTT.

As DNA, the CDR3 is TGTGCCAGCACCCGGGACAGGGGAACAGATACGCAGTATTTT. Translation gives CASTRDRGTDTQYF. This chain links TRBV5-4 with TRBJ2-3, with 10 bases aligning to TRBD1. The CDR3 sequence is 14 residues long. V lost 6 bases to trimming and J lost 3 bases; unmatched junction nucleotides: 4. Germline CDR1 SGHNT, CDR2 YYREEE (reference sequence). The full variable domain, completed using reference TRBV5-4 and TRBJ2-3, is ETGVTQSPTHLIKTRGQQVTLRCSSQSGHNTVSWYQQALGQGPQFIFQYYREEENGRGNFPPRFSGLQFPNYSSELNVNALELDDSALYLCASTRDRGTDTQYFGPGTRLTVL.

The V gene is TRBV2, the J gene TRBJ2-5, with D possibly being TRBD1 (6 bases). CDR1 SNHLY and CDR2 FYNNEI come from the germline V gene. Trimming stripped 6 bases from V and 4 bases from J, with 15 bases between. The CDR3 loop spans 14 amino acids. The CDR3 sequence: CASSQEGGVETQYF. In nucleotides, the CDR3 is TGTGCCAGCAGCCAGGAAGGGGGAGTAGAGACCCAGTACTTC.

V and J are TRBV11-3 and TRBJ2-2; unclear D gene. CDR3 length equals 12 residues. V lost 4 bases to trimming and J lost 8 bases, with 8 bases between them. Germline V gene data show CDR1 as SGHNT and CDR2 as YENEEA. Here the CDR3 reads CASSSQMGELFF. CDR3 nucleotide sequence: TGTGCCAGCAGCTCCCAAATGGGGGAGCTGTTTTTT.

The chain links TRBV30 to TRBJ2-3; D possibly corresponds to TRBD1 (5 bases). CDR1 GTSNPN and CDR2 SVGIG come from the germline V gene (reference sequence). The length of the CDR3 is 15 residues. V was pared by 1 base and J by 0 bases, with 11 bases between. The CDR3, as DNA: TGTGCCTGGAGTGGGGGCCCTCGAAGCACAGATACGCAGTATTTT. It is translated as CAWSGGPRSTDTQYF.

The chain recombines TRBV18 with TRBJ2-7; TRBD1 is a possible D gene (6 bases). Deletions cut 2 bases from V and 2 bases from J, with 16 bases between. Germline CDR1 KGHSH, CDR2 LQKENI. The CDR3 loop spans 16 amino acids. The CDR3 is CASSPGGQGNTYEQYF. CDR3 DNA sequence: TGTGCCAGCTCACCAGGTGGCCAGGGGAACACCTACGAGCAGTACTTC. The variable domain in full, with the rest retrieved from reference TRBV18 and TRBJ2-7, is NAGVMQNPRHLVRRRGQEARLRCSPMKGHSHVYWYRQLPEEGLKFMVYLQKENIIDESGMPKERFSAEFPKEGPSILRIQQVVRGDSAAYFCASSPGGQGNTYEQYFGPGTRLTVT.

V is TRBV5-1 and J is TRBJ2-1; D gene unclear. With 0 bases removed from V and 0 bases from J, the gap between germline ends came to 7 bases. This CDR3 region has 15 residues. Germline V gives CDR1 SGHRS, CDR2 YFSETQ. CDR3 bases: TGCGCCAGCAGCTTGGACGAAGGCTCCTACAATGAGCAGTTCTTC. Translation gives CASSLDEGSYNEQFF.

The rearrangement joins TRBV5-1 to TRBJ1-1; D remains unclear. Germline CDR1 reads SGHRS; CDR2 reads YFSETQ. CDR3 size: 15 residues. Trimming took off 1 base at V and 0 bases at J, with 10 bases between the two ends. This CDR3 reads CASSLSTYMNTEAFF. CDR3 sequence (DNA): TGCGCCAGCAGCTTGTCCACATACATGAACACTGAAGCTTTCTTT.

This clone was counted only a few times. The chain recombines TRBV9 with TRBJ1-1; tentative D call: TRBD1 (6 bases). The V end lost 3 bases, the J end lost 5 bases, and 11 bases lay between the germline ends. The CDR3 spans 13 residues. Germline V gives CDR1 SGDLS, CDR2 YYNGEE. Here the CDR3 reads CASSAQQGTEAFF. The CDR3 nucleotides read TGTGCCAGCAGCGCCCAACAGGGTACTGAAGCTTTCTTT.

As DNA, the CDR3 is TGTGCCAGCAGCTCTTTACTAGCGGACACCGGGGAGCTGTTTTTT. Translation gives CASSSLLADTGELFF. The chain links TRBV13 to TRBJ2-2, with 8 bases fitting TRBD2. After removal of 4 bases from V and 3 bases from J, the junction contained 4 bases not matched to a gene. The CDR3 spans 15 residues. Germline CDR1 and CDR2: PRHDT and FYEKMQ (reference sequence).

This chain uses TRBV5-1 with TRBJ2-7, with 7 bases that match TRBD1. Germline CDR1 is SGHRS and CDR2 is YFSETQ. V trimming: 0 bases; J trimming: 6 bases; junction bases outside the gene matches: 3. This CDR3 is built from 13 residues. The CDR3 loop reads CASSLGDRGEQYF. The CDR3 coding sequence is TGCGCCAGCAGCTTGGGGGACAGAGGCGAGCAGTACTTC.

With regard to this clone: The germline gene is not matched at one end of the junction; a read error may be the cause. The chain couples TRBV7-6 to TRBJ1-2; unclear D gene. CDR1 and CDR2 (germline): SGHVS, FNYEAQ. The CDR3 totals 13 residues. CDR3 loop: CASSSPGSGIFNF. CDR3 sequence (DNA): TGTGCCAGCAGCTCCCCAGGCTCCGGGATCTTTAACTTC.

This chain connects TRBV25-1 to TRBJ2-5, with a tentative D call TRBD1 (6 bases). V lost 6 bases to trimming and J lost 12 bases, with 11 bases between them. This CDR3 is 10 amino acids long. Per the germline V gene, CDR1 is MGHDK and CDR2 is SYGVNS. Here the CDR3 reads CASSLGTKYF. As DNA, the CDR3 is TGTGCCAGCAGCCTCGGGACAAAGTACTTC.

V is TRBV7-2 and J is TRBJ2-7; possibly TRBD2 for D (6 bases). V lost 1 base and J lost 3, with 10 bases in between. This CDR3 spans 14 amino acids. CDR1 is SGHTA and CDR2 is FQGNSA in the germline V gene. The CDR3 DNA reads TGTGCCAGCAGCTTAGGGGGGGACCGCTACGAGCAGTACTTC. Amino acids: CASSLGGDRYEQYF.

This chain uses TRBV4-2 with TRBJ2-5; 7 bases line up with TRBD1. This CDR3 spans 15 amino acids. Trimming at V came to 4 bases and at J to 0 bases, leaving 5 bases not matched to a gene. Germline CDR1 reads LGHNA; CDR2 reads YNFKEQ. The CDR3 nucleotides are TGTGCCAGCAGCCGGGGAGACAGGGACCAAGAGACCCAGTACTTC. This gives the protein CASSRGDRDQETQYF.